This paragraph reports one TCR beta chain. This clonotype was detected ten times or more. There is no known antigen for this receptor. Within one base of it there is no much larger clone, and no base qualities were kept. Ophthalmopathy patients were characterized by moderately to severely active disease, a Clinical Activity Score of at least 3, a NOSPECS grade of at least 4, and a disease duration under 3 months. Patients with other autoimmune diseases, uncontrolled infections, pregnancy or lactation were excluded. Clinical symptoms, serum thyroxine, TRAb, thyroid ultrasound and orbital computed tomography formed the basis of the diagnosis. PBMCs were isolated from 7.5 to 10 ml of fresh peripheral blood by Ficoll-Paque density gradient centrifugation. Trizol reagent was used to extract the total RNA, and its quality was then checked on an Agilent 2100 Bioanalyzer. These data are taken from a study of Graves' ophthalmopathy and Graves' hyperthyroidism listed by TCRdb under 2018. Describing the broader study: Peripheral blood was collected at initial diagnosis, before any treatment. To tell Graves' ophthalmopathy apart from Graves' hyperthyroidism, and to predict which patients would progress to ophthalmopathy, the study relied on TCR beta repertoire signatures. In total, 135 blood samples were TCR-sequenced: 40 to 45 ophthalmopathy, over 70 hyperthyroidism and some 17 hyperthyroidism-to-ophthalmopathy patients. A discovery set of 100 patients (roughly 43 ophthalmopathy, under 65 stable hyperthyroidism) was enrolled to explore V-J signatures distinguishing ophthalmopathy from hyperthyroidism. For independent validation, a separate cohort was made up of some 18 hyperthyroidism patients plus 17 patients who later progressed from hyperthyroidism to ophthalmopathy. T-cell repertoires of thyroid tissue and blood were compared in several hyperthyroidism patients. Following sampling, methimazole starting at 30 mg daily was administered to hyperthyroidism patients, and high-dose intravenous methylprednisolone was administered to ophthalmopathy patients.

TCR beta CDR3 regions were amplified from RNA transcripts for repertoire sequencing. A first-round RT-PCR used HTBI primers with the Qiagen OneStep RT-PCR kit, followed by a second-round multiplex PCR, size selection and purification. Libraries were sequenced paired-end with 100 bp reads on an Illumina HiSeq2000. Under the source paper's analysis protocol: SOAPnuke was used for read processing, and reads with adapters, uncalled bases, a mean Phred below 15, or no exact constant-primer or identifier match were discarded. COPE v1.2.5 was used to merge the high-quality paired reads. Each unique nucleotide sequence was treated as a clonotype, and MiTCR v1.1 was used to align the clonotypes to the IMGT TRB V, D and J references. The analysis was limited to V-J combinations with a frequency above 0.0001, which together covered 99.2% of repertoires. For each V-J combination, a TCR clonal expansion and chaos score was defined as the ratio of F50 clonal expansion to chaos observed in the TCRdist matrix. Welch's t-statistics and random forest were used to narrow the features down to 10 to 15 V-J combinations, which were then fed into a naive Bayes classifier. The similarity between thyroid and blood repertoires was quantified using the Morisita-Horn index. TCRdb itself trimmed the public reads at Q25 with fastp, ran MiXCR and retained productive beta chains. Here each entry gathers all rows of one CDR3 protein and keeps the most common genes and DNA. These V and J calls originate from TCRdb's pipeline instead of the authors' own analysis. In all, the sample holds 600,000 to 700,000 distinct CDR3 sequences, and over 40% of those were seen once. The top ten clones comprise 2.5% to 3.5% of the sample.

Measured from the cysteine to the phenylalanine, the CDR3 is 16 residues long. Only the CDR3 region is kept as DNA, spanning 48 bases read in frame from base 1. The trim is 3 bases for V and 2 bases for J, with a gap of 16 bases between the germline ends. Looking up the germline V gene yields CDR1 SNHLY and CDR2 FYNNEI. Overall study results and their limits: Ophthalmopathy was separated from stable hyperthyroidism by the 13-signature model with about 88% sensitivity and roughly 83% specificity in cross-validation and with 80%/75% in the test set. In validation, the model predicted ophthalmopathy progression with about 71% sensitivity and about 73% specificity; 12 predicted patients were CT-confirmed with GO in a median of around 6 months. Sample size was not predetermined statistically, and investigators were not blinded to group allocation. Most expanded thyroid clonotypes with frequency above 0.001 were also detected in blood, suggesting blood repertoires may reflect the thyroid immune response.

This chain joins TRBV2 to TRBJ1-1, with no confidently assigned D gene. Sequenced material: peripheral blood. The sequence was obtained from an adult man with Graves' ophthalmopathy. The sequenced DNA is TGTGCCAGCAGTGATGGTCCTGGGAGCCAAAACACTGAAGCTTTCTTT. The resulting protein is CASSDGPGSQNTEAFF.